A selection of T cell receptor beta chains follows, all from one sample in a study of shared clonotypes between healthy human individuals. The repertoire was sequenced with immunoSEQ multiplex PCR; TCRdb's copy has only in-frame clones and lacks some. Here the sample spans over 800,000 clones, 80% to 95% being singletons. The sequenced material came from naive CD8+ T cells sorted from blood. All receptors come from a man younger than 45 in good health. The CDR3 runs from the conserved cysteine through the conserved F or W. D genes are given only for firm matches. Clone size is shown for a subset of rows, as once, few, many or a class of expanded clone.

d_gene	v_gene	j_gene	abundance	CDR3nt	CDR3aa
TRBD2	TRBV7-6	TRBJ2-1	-	TGTGCCAGCAGTCCTATTAGCGGGAGTTTCCGGCAGTTCTTC	CASSPISGSFRQFF
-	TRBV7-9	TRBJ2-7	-	TGTGCCAGCAGCCCGCGAGGCCCTTCCTACGAGCAGTACTTC	CASSPRGPSYEQYF
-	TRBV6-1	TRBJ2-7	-	TGTGCCAGCAGTCACTACCAACTGGACGAGCAGTACTTC	CASSHYQLDEQYF
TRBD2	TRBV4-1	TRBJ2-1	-	TGCGCCAGCAGCCTCGGACTAGCAGAGATCGATGAGCAGTTCTTC	CASSLGLAEIDEQFF
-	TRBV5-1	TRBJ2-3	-	TGCGCCAGCAGCCCGGGACTTAACACAGATACGCAGTATTTT	CASSPGLNTDTQYF
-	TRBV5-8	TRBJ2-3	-	TGTGCCAGCAGCTCCCGGATACAAAGCGGGACAACGCAGTATTTT	CASSSRIQSGTTQYF
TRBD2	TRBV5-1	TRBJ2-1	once	TGCGCCAGCAGTTCCGGGACTAGTAACTACAATGAGCAGTTCTTC	CASSSGTSNYNEQFF
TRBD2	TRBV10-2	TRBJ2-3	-	TGCGCCAGCAGTCATGGGTGGCTAGCGGGTGATACGGGGAGCACAGATACGCAGTATTTT	CASSHGWLAGDTGSTDTQYF
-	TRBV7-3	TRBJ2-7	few	TGTGCCAGCAGCAGGGGCTTGGGTAAGGGCTACGAGCAGTACTTC	CASSRGLGKGYEQYF
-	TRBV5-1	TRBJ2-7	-	TGCGCCAGCAGCCCCCTCCGCGTCGGGAGCTTATACGAGCAGTACTTC	CASSPLRVGSLYEQYF
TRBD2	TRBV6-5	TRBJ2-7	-	TGTGCCAGCAGTTACTCTAGCGCGGGAGCGGTCGAGCAGTACTTC	CASSYSSAGAVEQYF
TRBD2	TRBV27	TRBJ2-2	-	TGTGCCAGCAGTATTAGCGGGGTCGGGGAGCTGTTTTTT	CASSISGVGELFF
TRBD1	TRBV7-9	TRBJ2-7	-	TGTGCCAGCAGCCCCGACAGGGTCTACGAGCAGTACTTC	CASSPDRVYEQYF
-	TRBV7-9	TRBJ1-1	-	TGTGCCAGCAGCTTATTAGCAACTGAAGCTTTCTTT	CASSLLATEAFF
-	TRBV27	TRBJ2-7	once	TGTGCCAGCAGTTTTTCTGGGGACTACGAGCAGTACTTC	CASSFSGDYEQYF
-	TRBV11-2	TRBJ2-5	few	TGTGCCAGCAGCTTATCTGACAGACAAGAGACCCAGTACTTC	CASSLSDRQETQYF
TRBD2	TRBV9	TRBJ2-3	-	TGTGCCAGCAGCCCCACCTTGAGTAGCGGGAGTATGAATACGCAGTATTTT	CASSPTLSSGSMNTQYF
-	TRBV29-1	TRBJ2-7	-	TGCAGCGTTGAACTAGCTGATTCCTACGAGCAGTACTTC	CSVELADSYEQYF
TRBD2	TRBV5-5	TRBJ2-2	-	TGTGCCAGCAGCTTGACTAGCGGGTACGGGGAGCTGTTTTTT	CASSLTSGYGELFF
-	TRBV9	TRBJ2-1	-	TGTGCCAGCAGCCTGGCACTAATCAATGAGCAGTTCTTC	CASSLALINEQFF
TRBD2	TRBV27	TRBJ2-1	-	TGTGCCAGCAGGCGGGGGGGGATCTACAATGAGCAGTTCTTC	CASRRGGIYNEQFF
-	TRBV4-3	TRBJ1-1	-	TGCGCCAGCAGCCAAGGGGCTTTCTTT	CASSQGAFF
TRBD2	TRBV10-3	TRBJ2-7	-	TGTGCCATCAGTGCGGGACTAGCGGACTACGAGCAGTACTTC	CAISAGLADYEQYF
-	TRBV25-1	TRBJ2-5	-	TGTGCCAGCAGTGAATTCGGGGGGCCGGGAGAGACCCAGTACTTC	CASSEFGGPGETQYF
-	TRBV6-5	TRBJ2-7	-	TGTGCCAGCAGTTACTCGGCAAAATGGAACTACGAGCAGTACTTC	CASSYSAKWNYEQYF
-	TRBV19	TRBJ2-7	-	TGTGCCAGTAACCCGGACCATTCGGACTACGAGCAGTACTTC	CASNPDHSDYEQYF